A single sample is the source of the 21 T cell receptor beta chains below, sequenced in a study of CD8+ T cells in alopecia areata. Treatment given: oral pan-JAK inhibitor, 5-10 mg twice daily. The sequencing template was cDNA reverse transcribed from extracted RNA. Only in-frame clones appear in the TCRdb table, and some are missing; sequencing was by immunoSEQ multiplex PCR. Among 70,000 or so clones listed, 29% were seen once. The sample here was CD8+ T cells sorted from blood, taken at week 4, from a patient treated with tofacitinib. Every receptor here comes from a human donor with alopecia areata.

This clone was seen many times. V is TRBV9 and J is TRBJ2-1; D unresolved. The germline V gene has CDR1 SGDLS and CDR2 YYNGEE. The CDR3 length is 11 residues. The ends were cut back, 6 bases at V and 9 bases at J, with 10 bases in the middle. CDR3 sequence (DNA): TGTGCCAGCACCGCTGGCGGTGAGCAGTTCTTC. Translated: CASTAGGEQFF. The entire variable domain, with the rest obtained from reference TRBV9 and TRBJ2-1, is as follows: DSGVTQTPKHLITATGQRVTLRCSPRSGDLSVYWYQQSLDQGLQFLIQYYNGEERAKGNILERFSAQQFPDLHSELNLSSLELGDSALYFCASTAGGEQFFGPGTRLTVL.

The chain joins TRBV11-2 to TRBJ2-5; the match to TRBD2 covers 7 bases. Losses at the gene ends were 5 bases for V and 5 bases for J; bases not matched to a gene: 20. Germline V CDR1 and CDR2: SGHAT, FQNNGV. The CDR3 has 18 residues. CDR3 in amino acids: CASSAPPRSGRAFETQYF. The CDR3 bases are TGTGCCAGCAGCGCCCCCCCCCGGAGTGGGAGGGCCTTTGAGACCCAGTACTTC.

The chain uses TRBV6-1 and TRBJ2-1, with 11 bases fitting TRBD2. This CDR3 is built from 11 residues. Germline loops: CDR1 MNHNS, CDR2 SASEGT. The ends lost 5 bases at V and 14 bases at J; junction bases unmatched: 2. The CDR3 nucleotides read TGTGCCAGCAGTATACTAGCGGGAGAGTTCTTC. Protein product: CASSILAGEFF.

This clone was observed a few times. The CDR3 region has the DNA TGCAGCGTTGAAGGGGCAGCGGGAGACCCCTACGAGCAGTACTTC. It translates to CSVEGAAGDPYEQYF. This chain connects TRBV29-1 to TRBJ2-7; 8 bases fit TRBD2. J gave up 2 bases and V 1 base, and 7 bases lay outside the gene matches. This CDR3 is built from 15 residues. Germline V lookup: CDR1 SQVTM, CDR2 ANQGSEA.

The chain combines TRBV18 with TRBJ1-1; 7 positions agree with TRBD1. Looked up from germline, CDR1 is KGHSH and CDR2 is LQKENI. V shed 4 bases, J shed 0 bases, and the junction held 8 bases outside the gene matches. The CDR3 length is 16 residues. The CDR3 protein is CASSHQGDELNTEAFF. Here the CDR3 DNA reads TGTGCCAGCTCACATCAGGGGGACGAACTGAACACTGAAGCTTTCTTT.

In its sample, this clone was seen a few times. The CDR3 loop reads CASLSTLLQFF. The CDR3 bases are TGTGCCTCGCTATCGACCCTTCTGCAGTTCTTC. This chain joins TRBV30 and TRBJ2-1; D is uncertain. CDR3 length: 11 residues. In germline, CDR1 is GTSNPN, CDR2 SVGIG (reference sequence). Deletions cut 7 bases from V and 12 bases from J, with 16 bases between.

V usage is TRBV10-3 and J usage is TRBJ2-1; TRBD2 agrees at 14 bases. Per germline, CDR1 ENHRY and CDR2 SYGVKD. The ends lost 7 bases at V and 13 bases at J; junction bases unmatched: 3. The CDR3 totals 12 residues. DNA for the CDR3: TGTGCCATCACGGGACTAGCGGGAGATCAGTTCTTC. Amino acids: CAITGLAGDQFF.

Ten or more counts support this clone. The rearrangement uses TRBV4-1 and TRBJ2-7; TRBD2 matches at 7 bases. The ends lost 1 base at V and 3 bases at J; junction bases unmatched: 9. Germline V gene lookup returns CDR1 MGHRA and CDR2 YSYEKL. The CDR3 sequence is 16 residues long. The CDR3 nucleotides are TGCGCCAGCAGCCAAGTTCTAGCGGACCTCGGCTACGAGCAGTACTTC. Its protein is CASSQVLADLGYEQYF.

The V call is TRBV27, the J call TRBJ1-5; 7 positions match TRBD1. The J segment lost 7 bases and the V segment lost 3 bases, leaving 6 bases of the junction unmatched. CDR1 and CDR2 from the germline V gene are MNHEY and SMNVEV (reference sequence). The CDR3 loop spans 14 amino acids. CDR3 DNA: TGTGCCAGCAGTTTGCGGACAGGTTACCAGCCCCAGCATTTT. It yields the protein CASSLRTGYQPQHF.

This clone occurred a few times. The junction shows a germline mismatch at one end, possibly a read error. The rearrangement joins TRBV30 to TRBJ2-1, with 16 bases lining up with TRBD2. From germline, CDR1 is GTSNPN and CDR2 SVGIG (reference sequence). The CDR3 consists of 18 residues. The CDR3 bases are TGTGCCTGGAGTGGACTAACAATGGAGCCGGGACTAGCGGGAGGGCCCGTCTTC. It specifies CAWSGLTMEPGLAGGPVF. The variable domain in full, with the rest retrieved from reference TRBV30 and TRBJ2-1, is SQTIHQWPATLVQPVGSPLSLECTVEGTSNPNLYWYRQAAGRGLQLLFYSVGIGQISSEVPQNLSASRPQDRQFILSSKKLLLSDSGFYLCAWSGLTMEPGLAGGPVFGPGTRLTVL.

The genes are TRBV7-2 and TRBJ2-7; TRBD2 agrees at 7 bases. Germline V CDR1 and CDR2: SGHTA, FQGNSA. Trimming cost V 3 bases and J 5 bases; bases outside gene matches: 4. CDR3 length: 13 amino acids. The CDR3 coding sequence is TGTGCCAGCAGCTTCGGACTAGTCAACGAGCAGTACTTC. This sequence encodes CASSFGLVNEQYF.

The rearrangement joins TRBV2 to TRBJ2-5, with D perhaps matching TRBD1 or TRBD2 (5 bases each). The CDR3 runs 13 residues. Trimming removed 2 bases from V and 3 bases from J, with 7 bases in between. In germline, CDR1 is SNHLY, CDR2 FYNNEI. The CDR3 bases are TGTGCCAGCAGTGAACTGGGGGAAGAGACCCAGTACTTC. This translates into CASSELGEETQYF.

This sequence joins TRBV4-2 and TRBJ2-7, with TRBD2 matching over 8 bases. Unmatched junction bases numbered 9, after V lost 6 bases and J lost 5 bases. Germline CDR1 is LGHNA and CDR2 is YNFKEQ. The CDR3 spans 14 residues. The CDR3 DNA is TGTGCCAGCAGAGGGGGACTAGGTTTCGACGAGCAGTACTTC. Residues: CASRGGLGFDEQYF.

The chain is built from TRBV29-1 and TRBJ2-2, with D possibly matching TRBD2 (6 bases). From germline, CDR1 is SQVTM and CDR2 ANQGSEA. The CDR3 runs to 13 residues. The CDR3 sequence: CSKREPLTGELFF. CDR3 sequence (DNA): TGCAGTAAACGGGAGCCGCTCACCGGGGAGCTGTTTTTT.

This clone came up a few times. This rearrangement joins TRBV29-1 to TRBJ2-1, with a possible D match to TRBD2 (5 bases). Germline V CDR1 and CDR2: SQVTM, ANQGSEA. This CDR3 has 13 amino acids. Trimming shortened V by 7 bases and J by 3 bases, and 13 bases separated the two germline ends. This CDR3 reads CSGHPGSYNEQFF. As DNA, the CDR3 is TGCAGCGGGCACCCTGGGAGCTACAATGAGCAGTTCTTC.

This clone was observed a few times. The chain uses TRBV7-9 and TRBJ1-1; D is ambiguous. Trimming cost V 4 bases and J 0 bases, with 3 bases left between them. CDR1 and CDR2 from the germline V gene are SEHNR and FQNEAQ (reference sequence). CDR3 length: 12 residues. As DNA, the CDR3 is TGTGCCAGCAGCTCCGTGAACACTGAAGCTTTCTTT. It translates to CASSSVNTEAFF.

The V call is TRBV29-1, the J call TRBJ1-1; 12 nucleotides agree with TRBD1. Trimming cost V 3 bases and J 1 base; bases outside gene matches: 3. Germline lookup yields CDR1 SQVTM and CDR2 ANQGSEA. This CDR3 is built from 15 residues. The CDR3 here is CSVEGQGARNTEAFF. As DNA, the CDR3 is TGCAGCGTTGAGGGACAGGGGGCGCGGAACACTGAAGCTTTCTTT. The full variable domain, its missing parts supplied by reference TRBV29-1 and TRBJ1-1, is SAVISQKPSRDICQRGTSLTIQCQVDSQVTMMFWYRQQPGQSLTLIATANQGSEATYESGFVIDKFPISRPNLTFSTLTVSNMSPEDSSIYLCSVEGQGARNTEAFFGQGTRLTVV.

The chain joins TRBV7-9 to TRBJ2-7; D gene unclear. This CDR3 has 11 residues. V lost 1 base to trimming and J lost 4 bases, with 2 bases between them. CDR1 and CDR2 (germline): SEHNR, FQNEAQ (reference sequence). CDR3 in DNA: TGTGCCAGCAGCTTAGAATACGAGCAGTACTTC. Its protein product is CASSLEYEQYF.

This clone was observed a few times. This chain uses TRBV25-1 with TRBJ2-7; no reliable D call. Germline assignment: CDR1 MGHDK and CDR2 SYGVNS. The germline V and J ends were trimmed by 3 bases and 5 bases, with 8 bases remaining between them. The CDR3 contains 12 residues. The chain's CDR3 is CASSEGSNEQYF. For the CDR3, the DNA is TGTGCCAGCAGTGAGGGTTCTAACGAGCAGTACTTC.

The chain couples TRBV9 to TRBJ1-3, with D tentatively TRBD1 (5 bases). The CDR3 length is 15 residues. From germline, CDR1 is SGDLS and CDR2 YYNGEE. V dropped 0 bases and J dropped 2 bases, with 9 bases sitting between them. The CDR3 sequence: CASSVVGAAGNTIYF. CDR3 nucleotide sequence: TGTGCCAGCAGCGTAGTCGGGGCGGCTGGAAACACCATATATTTT.

This clone has a single count. The chain links TRBV7-9 to TRBJ2-5; 7 nucleotides agree with TRBD2. Unmatched junction bases numbered 9, after V lost 8 bases and J lost 3 bases. The CDR3 runs 14 residues. Germline V gene lookup returns CDR1 SEHNR and CDR2 FQNEAQ (reference sequence). The CDR3 loop is CASGNSGGKETQYF. The CDR3 coding sequence is TGTGCCAGCGGGAACTCGGGGGGAAAAGAGACCCAGTACTTC.